What follows are 20 T cell receptor beta chains derived from one specimen sequenced in a study of blood T cell repertoires in COVID-19. Generated by immunoSEQ multiplex PCR, the TCRdb table keeps only in-frame clones and is missing some. This table has about 280,000 clones, 70% to 90% appearing once. Sequenced material: peripheral blood. Source of these receptors: a man in his forties or fifties with active or convalescent COVID-19.

The rearrangement joins TRBV29-1 to TRBJ2-2; 8 bases fit TRBD1. V trimming: 5 bases; J trimming: 3 bases; junction bases outside the gene matches: 8. The CDR3 is 15 residues long. Germline loops: CDR1 SQVTM, CDR2 ANQGSEA. This CDR3 reads CSVLGQGWYTGELFF. The DNA for the CDR3 is TGCAGCGTTCTCGGACAGGGCTGGTACACCGGGGAGCTGTTTTTT.

J is TRBJ1-2 and V is TRBV27; D remains ambiguous. CDR1 and CDR2 (germline): MNHEY, SMNVEV (reference sequence). Trimming took 5 bases from V and 8 from J, leaving 12 bases between them. CDR3 length: 12 residues. The CDR3: CASSPNMRGYTF. The CDR3 nucleotides read TGTGCCAGCAGTCCAAATATGAGAGGCTACACCTTC.

The J gene is TRBJ1-4, the V gene TRBV19; a possible D gene is TRBD1 (6 bases). This CDR3 region has 14 residues. With 6 bases removed from V and 0 bases from J, the gap between germline ends came to 8 bases. Germline values: CDR1 LNHDA, CDR2 SQIVND (reference sequence). The CDR3 region is CASRPGATNEKLFF. Here the CDR3 DNA reads TGTGCCAGTAGACCAGGGGCAACTAATGAAAAACTGTTTTTT.

V usage is TRBV30 and J usage is TRBJ1-1; the D is unclear. The CDR3 is 13 amino acids. CDR1 and CDR2 from the germline V gene are GTSNPN and SVGIG (reference sequence). Trimming left V 2 bases short and J 1 base short, with 8 bases between. The CDR3: CAWSFQENTEAFF. CDR3 DNA sequence: TGTGCCTGGAGTTTCCAGGAGAACACTGAAGCTTTCTTT. Full variable domain (remainder filled in from reference TRBV30 and TRBJ1-1): SQTIHQWPATLVQPVGSPLSLECTVEGTSNPNLYWYRQAAGRGLQLLFYSVGIGQISSEVPQNLSASRPQDRQFILSSKKLLLSDSGFYLCAWSFQENTEAFFGQGTRLTVV.

V usage is TRBV5-1 and J usage is TRBJ2-2; D is possibly TRBD1 (6 bases). The CDR3 has 15 residues. Trimming took off 5 bases at V and 2 bases at J, with 13 bases between the two ends. Per the germline V gene, CDR1 is SGHRS and CDR2 is YFSETQ. The CDR3 spells CASRPDRINTGELFF. CDR3 DNA: TGCGCCAGCAGACCCGACAGGATCAACACCGGGGAGCTGTTTTTT.

This clone was counted between two and nine times. This sequence joins TRBV29-1 and TRBJ2-7; 12 bases map to TRBD2. Trimming took 6 bases from V and 6 from J; bases not matched to a gene: 6. The CDR3 length is 13 residues. Looked up from germline, CDR1 is SQVTM and CDR2 is ANQGSEA. The DNA of the CDR3 is TGCAGCGTCTCGACTAGCGGGAGTCCCGAGCAGTACTTC. Its translation: CSVSTSGSPEQYF.

DNA for the CDR3: TGTGCCAGCAGCTTAGGAGGGACTAGAACTAGCAATGAGCAGTTCTTC. The encoded protein is CASSLGGTRTSNEQFF. The rearrangement links TRBV7-3 to TRBJ2-1; TRBD2 agrees at 8 bases. Germline CDR1 reads SGHTA; CDR2 reads FQGTGA. The CDR3 totals 16 residues. Germline trimming cut 2 bases from V and 6 bases from J; bases unmatched to any gene: 9.

The chain combines TRBV7-8 with TRBJ1-2, with a tentative D call TRBD1 (6 bases). The V end lost 2 bases, the J end lost 3 bases, and 16 bases lay between the germline ends. CDR1 is SGHVS, CDR2 FQNEAQ, per germline. The CDR3 totals 16 residues. The CDR3 here is CASSLTLGGRDYGYTF. CDR3 DNA: TGTGCCAGCAGCTTAACGTTGGGGGGGCGCGACTATGGCTACACCTTC.

V usage is TRBV21-1 and J usage is TRBJ2-3; the table's D gene call, TRBD1, was not cross checked with the DNA. TRBV21-1 is recorded as a pseudogene. This CDR3 is 16 amino acids long. The CDR3 nucleotides read TGTGCCAGCAGCACACCCACCGCGAGGTGGGGACAAGGTCAGTATTTT. Its translation: CASSTPTARWGQGQYF.

The V call is TRBV15, the J call TRBJ2-7; D call uncertain. Germline V gene sequence: CDR1 LNHNV, CDR2 YYDKDF (reference sequence). Trimming cost V 3 bases and J 0 bases, with 12 bases left between them. The CDR3 loop spans 15 amino acids. CDR3 region: CATSSPGSDSYEQYF. The CDR3 DNA sequence: TGTGCCACCAGCAGCCCAGGTTCCGACTCCTACGAGCAGTACTTC.

This chain joins TRBV10-2 and TRBJ2-3; D might be TRBD2 (5 bases). Looked up from germline, CDR1 is WSHSY and CDR2 is SAAADI. Trimming took 8 bases from V and 2 from J, leaving 11 bases between them. The CDR3 contains 13 residues. The CDR3 is CASSDSPTDTQYF. The CDR3 DNA follows: TGCGCCAGCTCGGACTCTCCCACAGATACGCAGTATTTT.

This clone came up a few times. This sequence joins TRBV11-1 and TRBJ2-7; weak D call: TRBD1 (6 bases). The germline V gene encodes CDR1 SGHAT and CDR2 FQDESV (reference sequence). This CDR3 spans 12 amino acids. Trimming took 5 bases from V and 4 from J, leaving 9 bases between them. The CDR3 sequence is CASSPDRYEQYF. In DNA form, the CDR3 reads TGTGCCAGCAGCCCTGACAGGTACGAGCAGTACTTC.

In nucleotides, the CDR3 is TGCAGCACCGACAGGGGTCTTCGGGGCTACACCTTC. Its translation: CSTDRGLRGYTF. The chain joins TRBV29-1 to TRBJ1-2; 8 bases match TRBD1. Germline CDR1 SQVTM, CDR2 ANQGSEA. The CDR3 length is 12 residues. J gave up 8 bases and V 8 bases, and 10 bases lay outside the gene matches.

The chain has TRBV12-5 and TRBJ2-5, with D perhaps matching TRBD1 (6 bases). CDR1 is LGHNT and CDR2 is FRNRAP in the germline V gene. The CDR3 is 13 residues long. The V and J ends lost 6 bases and 2 bases respectively, with 10 bases between them. The CDR3 nucleotides are TGTGCTAGTGGGGGGGCAAATCAAGAGACCCAGTACTTC. It yields the protein CASGGANQETQYF.

This clone was seen at least ten times. The chain combines TRBV10-1 with TRBJ1-2, with 9 bases aligning to TRBD1. With V trimmed by 6 bases and J by 9 bases, 8 bases remained unmatched. The CDR3 consists of 13 residues. Germline loops: CDR1 WNHNN, CDR2 SYGVQD (reference sequence). CDR3 sequence: CASSEGTGRRYTF. CDR3 in DNA: TGCGCCAGCAGCGAAGGGACAGGGCGGCGCTACACCTTC.

This chain connects TRBV6-1 to TRBJ2-7, with 11 bases that match TRBD2. CDR3 length: 16 residues. The V gene end was trimmed by 2 bases and the J gene end by 4 bases; junction bases not matched to a gene: 7. The V gene's germline CDR1 is MNHNS and CDR2 SASEGT. The CDR3 DNA is TGTGCCAGCAGTGAAACTTTGGGACTAGCGGATTACGAGCAGTACTTC. Translation: CASSETLGLADYEQYF.

The chain joins TRBV28 to TRBJ2-2; 7 nucleotides line up with TRBD2. Losses at the gene ends were 11 bases for V and 8 bases for J; bases not matched to a gene: 8. This CDR3 comprises 12 residues. Germline V gene lookup returns CDR1 MDHEN and CDR2 SYDVKM. The CDR3 is CASSRGRGELFF. The CDR3 region has the DNA TGTGCCTCCTCGCGGGGGAGAGGGGAGCTGTTTTTT.

The chain couples TRBV28 to TRBJ2-1, with 14 bases that match TRBD2. The CDR3 length is 18 residues. Germline values: CDR1 MDHEN, CDR2 SYDVKM. J lost 2 bases, V lost 11 bases, and 14 bases had no gene match. CDR3 in amino acids: CASAPGLAGVRAYNEQFF. CDR3 sequence (DNA): TGTGCCTCCGCCCCGGGACTAGCGGGAGTGAGGGCCTACAATGAGCAGTTCTTC.

V usage is TRBV2 and J usage is TRBJ1-5, with a tentative D call TRBD1 (6 bases). Germline V gives CDR1 SNHLY, CDR2 FYNNEI. V shed 1 base and J shed 7 bases, with 20 bases lying between them. This CDR3 has 17 amino acids. The DNA for the CDR3 is TGTGCCAGCAGTGAAGTTTGGGGGGGGCAGGGAGGCCAGCCCCAGCATTTT. This codes for CASSEVWGGQGGQPQHF.

This clone has just a few counts. This chain links TRBV4-3 with TRBJ2-7, with 9 bases fitting TRBD2. V trimming: 2 bases; J trimming: 0 bases; junction bases outside the gene matches: 5. Germline V gives CDR1 LGHNA, CDR2 YSLEER. The CDR3 covers 16 residues. The DNA for the CDR3 is TGCGCCAGCAGCCAAAATCTAGCGGGAATCTCCTACGAGCAGTACTTC. Amino acid sequence: CASSQNLAGISYEQYF.